These 32 T cell receptor beta chains share one sample of origin, sequenced in a study of CD8+ T cells in alopecia areata. RNA extraction and reverse transcription yielded cDNA as sequencing template. The repertoire was sequenced with immunoSEQ multiplex PCR; TCRdb's copy has only in-frame clones and lacks some. The sample lists roughly 220,000 clones; approximately 70% were seen once. Treatment specified: oral pan-JAK inhibitor, 5-10 mg twice daily. This specimen was CD4+ T cells sorted from blood, taken at week 44, from a patient treated with tofacitinib. Source of these receptors: a human donor with alopecia areata.

A single count supports this clone. The chain uses TRBV29-1 and TRBJ2-3; the D is unclear. Germline CDR1 reads SQVTM; CDR2 reads ANQGSEA. The V gene lost 6 bases and the J gene lost 0 bases, with 10 bases spanning the gap. This CDR3 has 13 residues. The chain's CDR3 is CSVRTPSTDTQYF. The CDR3 DNA follows: TGCAGCGTCCGGACCCCCAGCACAGATACGCAGTATTTT.

V gene TRBV11-2 combines with J gene TRBJ2-1; D is perhaps TRBD1 (7 bases). The CDR3 spans 19 residues. Germline V CDR1 and CDR2: SGHAT, FQNNGV. With 4 bases removed from V and 0 bases from J, the gap between germline ends came to 22 bases. As DNA, the CDR3 is TGTGCCAGCAGCTCCCCTGGATGGGCAGGGGGGAGCTCCTACAATGAGCAGTTCTTC. Encoded protein: CASSSPGWAGGSSYNEQFF.

The rearrangement uses TRBV29-1 and TRBJ2-5, with 7 bases matching TRBD1. There are 14 residues in the CDR3. The germline gives CDR1 SQVTM, CDR2 ANQGSEA. J gave up 4 bases and V 5 bases, and 10 bases lay outside the gene matches. This CDR3 reads CSVRDRNNRETQYF. Written as DNA, the CDR3 is TGCAGCGTTCGGGACAGAAACAACCGAGAGACCCAGTACTTC.

The chain links TRBV10-3 to TRBJ2-5, with D perhaps matching TRBD1 or TRBD2 (5 bases each). The CDR3 is 14 residues long. The V gene's germline CDR1 is ENHRY and CDR2 SYGVKD. Trimming took off 3 bases at V and 1 base at J, with 9 bases between the two ends. The chain's CDR3 is CAISDGGSQETQYF. DNA for the CDR3: TGTGCCATCAGTGATGGGGGATCCCAAGAGACCCAGTACTTC.

The chain employs TRBV11-3 and TRBJ2-7, with 9 bases aligning to TRBD1. Germline lookup yields CDR1 SGHNT and CDR2 YENEEA. The CDR3 loop spans 15 amino acids. The ends lost 4 bases at V and 4 bases at J; junction bases unmatched: 8. CDR3 amino acids: CASSSPGTGFYEQYF. The CDR3 nucleotides are TGTGCCAGCAGCTCACCCGGGACAGGGTTTTACGAGCAGTACTTC.

This clone showed up just once. V gene TRBV7-2 combines with J gene TRBJ2-5; 7 bases fit TRBD1. V lost 5 bases, J lost 3 bases, and 6 bases stayed unmatched. The germline V gene has CDR1 SGHTA and CDR2 FQGNSA. The CDR3 totals 14 residues. CDR3 nucleotides: TGTGCCAGCAGCCTGCTCGGGACAGAAGAGACCCAGTACTTC. Residues: CASSLLGTEETQYF.

This clone has only a few counts. The chain employs TRBV29-1 and TRBJ2-3; D unclear. CDR1 SQVTM and CDR2 ANQGSEA come from the germline V gene. The CDR3 covers 13 residues. Between the trimmed V and J ends, which lost 1 base and 2 bases, there was a span of 7 bases. This CDR3 is CSVEVGSTDTQYF. DNA for the CDR3: TGCAGCGTTGAAGTAGGATCCACAGATACGCAGTATTTT.

This rearrangement joins TRBV5-6 to TRBJ1-4; D is unclear. The V end lost 0 bases, the J end lost 5 bases, and 8 bases lay between the germline ends. Germline V CDR1 and CDR2: SGHDT, YYEEEE. This CDR3 is 14 amino acids long. The CDR3 is CASSLDSANEKLFF. The DNA of the CDR3 is TGTGCCAGCAGCTTGGATTCAGCCAATGAAAAACTGTTTTTT.

This clone appeared a few times. The V gene is TRBV28, the J gene TRBJ1-6; tentatively, D is TRBD1 (5 bases). Germline CDR1 reads MDHEN; CDR2 reads SYDVKM. CDR3 length: 15 amino acids. Trimming removed 6 bases at V and 6 bases at J, with 15 bases between. CDR3 in amino acids: CASSLRQLSNSPLHF. CDR3 sequence (DNA): TGTGCCAGCAGCCTGAGACAGCTTTCTAATTCACCCCTCCACTTT.

The chain carries TRBV11-3 and TRBJ2-7, with 7 positions matching TRBD2. This CDR3 is 15 amino acids long. The germline V gene has CDR1 SGHNT and CDR2 YENEEA. With 5 bases clipped from V and 6 bases from J, the junction kept 13 bases outside the gene matches. In DNA form, the CDR3 reads TGTGCCAGCAGCCCGGGGGGAACTAGCGCAAGCGAGCAGTACTTC. It specifies CASSPGGTSASEQYF.

This clone was seen a few times. Other DNA sequences from this sample encode an identical CDR3 as well. V gene TRBV29-1 combines with J gene TRBJ1-5; unclear D gene. With 4 bases removed from V and 0 bases from J, the gap between germline ends came to 7 bases. Germline values: CDR1 SQVTM, CDR2 ANQGSEA. The CDR3 loop spans 13 amino acids. CDR3 DNA: TGCAGCGTTGGGCAGGTTAGCAATCAGCCCCAGCATTTT. As protein: CSVGQVSNQPQHF.

This clone was detected only once. The CDR3 here is CAWSPYGGGETQYF. The CDR3 nucleotides read TGTGCCTGGAGTCCATATGGGGGAGGAGAGACCCAGTACTTC. The rearrangement links TRBV30 to TRBJ2-5; D may be TRBD2 (6 bases). Germline CDR1 reads GTSNPN; CDR2 reads SVGIG (reference sequence). The CDR3 extends over 14 amino acids. Trimming stripped 2 bases from V and 4 bases from J, with 14 bases between.

The chain uses TRBV30 and TRBJ1-4, with 9 bases that match TRBD1. The germline V gene has CDR1 GTSNPN and CDR2 SVGIG (reference sequence). J gave up 8 bases and V 0 bases, and 13 bases lay outside the gene matches. The length of the CDR3 is 17 residues. The CDR3 protein is CAWSVQKGDRAEEKLFF. CDR3 bases: TGTGCCTGGAGTGTACAGAAAGGGGACAGGGCCGAGGAAAAACTGTTTTTT.

This clone was seen a few times. At the DNA level, this CDR3 is encoded by other sequences in the same sample as well. J is TRBJ2-6 and V is TRBV29-1; no clear D gene. V lost 4 bases and J lost 1, with 2 bases in between. Looked up from germline, CDR1 is SQVTM and CDR2 is ANQGSEA. The CDR3 sequence is 12 residues long. The CDR3 sequence: CSVGSGANVLTF. Here the CDR3 DNA reads TGCAGCGTTGGATCTGGGGCCAACGTCCTGACTTTC. The whole variable domain, filled in from reference TRBV29-1 and TRBJ2-6, reads SAVISQKPSRDICQRGTSLTIQCQVDSQVTMMFWYRQQPGQSLTLIATANQGSEATYESGFVIDKFPISRPNLTFSTLTVSNMSPEDSSIYLCSVGSGANVLTFGAGSRLTVL.

This chain links TRBV9 with TRBJ2-6; 7 bases are shared with TRBD1. The CDR3 loop spans 16 amino acids. The junction had 6 bases not matched to a gene; V was cut back by 4 bases and J by 2 bases. CDR1 is SGDLS, CDR2 YYNGEE, per germline. CDR3 region: CASSPATGAGANVLTF. Here the CDR3 DNA reads TGTGCCAGCAGCCCCGCAACAGGGGCTGGGGCCAACGTCCTGACTTTC.

The sample holds a few counts of this clone. This chain joins TRBV29-1 and TRBJ2-7; perhaps D is TRBD1 or TRBD2 (6 bases each). The CDR3 length is 14 residues. V lost 0 bases to trimming and J lost 4 bases, with 13 bases between them. The germline V gene encodes CDR1 SQVTM and CDR2 ANQGSEA. CDR3 nucleotides: TGCAGCGTTGAAGATGGTCAGGGGAGGTACGAGCAGTACTTC. This codes for CSVEDGQGRYEQYF.

This sequence joins TRBV4-3 and TRBJ1-2; TRBD1 might be the D (6 bases). The V gene's germline CDR1 is LGHNA and CDR2 YSLEER. The ends were cut back, 1 base at V and 6 bases at J, with 15 bases in the middle. This CDR3 has 15 amino acids. The CDR3 DNA is TGCGCCAGCAGCCAAGGAGAGGGGGGGGTTGATGGCTACACCTTC. Translated, it gives CASSQGEGGVDGYTF.

The V and J genes are TRBV6-1 and TRBJ2-2, with 7 nucleotides matching TRBD2. After removal of 0 bases from V and 6 bases from J, the junction contained 16 bases not matched to a gene. This CDR3 comprises 19 residues. Per the germline V gene, CDR1 is MNHNS and CDR2 is SASEGT. CDR3 in DNA: TGTGCCAGCAGTGAAGCGTCTGGGAGGGCACAGCTCTTCCCCGGGGAGCTGTTTTTT. The encoded protein is CASSEASGRAQLFPGELFF.

This sequence joins TRBV9 and TRBJ1-5; TRBD1 matches at 10 bases. CDR1 SGDLS and CDR2 YYNGEE come from the germline V gene. Trimming took 3 bases from V and 3 from J; bases not matched to a gene: 3. CDR3 size: 15 residues. The CDR3 coding sequence is TGTGCCAGCAGCGGGACAGGGGGGGACAATCAGCCCCAGCATTTT. It encodes CASSGTGGDNQPQHF.

The chain combines TRBV4-3 with TRBJ2-2; D not certain. The CDR3 sequence is 16 residues long. Per germline, CDR1 LGHNA and CDR2 YSLEER. The germline V and J ends were trimmed by 0 bases and 6 bases, with 14 bases remaining between them. The CDR3 protein is CASSQEDPVGPGELFF. DNA of the CDR3: TGCGCCAGCAGCCAAGAGGATCCCGTGGGCCCCGGGGAGCTGTTTTTT.

This clone was seen just once. Mismatch with germline at one junction end may stem from a read error. The chain joins TRBV11-3 to TRBJ2-1; 7 bases line up with TRBD1. CDR1 SGHNT and CDR2 YENEEA come from the germline V gene. The CDR3 spans 13 residues. This chain's CDR3 is CAGSQGVANEQFF. CDR3 nucleotides: TGTGCCGGCAGTCAGGGGGTGGCCAATGAGCAGTTCTTC.

This clone has just a few counts. The CDR3 nucleotides read TGTGCCAGCAGCTTATTCACTACGGCGACCGGGAATGAGCAGTTCTTC. This codes for CASSLFTTATGNEQFF. This chain joins TRBV7-8 and TRBJ2-1, with D hard to call. The CDR3 is made up of 16 amino acids. Germline V lookup: CDR1 SGHVS, CDR2 FQNEAQ. The V gene lost 2 bases and the J gene lost 7 bases, with 18 bases spanning the gap.

This clone was seen more than once but under ten times. The rearrangement uses TRBV10-1 and TRBJ1-2; D gene uncertain. The CDR3 contains 16 residues. Germline-derived CDR1 and CDR2 are WNHNN and SYGVQD (reference sequence). Trimming shortened V by 4 bases and J by 7 bases, and 22 bases separated the two germline ends. CDR3 in DNA: TGCGCCAGCAGTGTCTTAGTCGGCAGCACCCGCTCTGGCTACACCTTC. It specifies CASSVLVGSTRSGYTF.

J is TRBJ2-5 and V is TRBV16, with D possibly being TRBD1 or TRBD2 (5 bases each). Germline lookup yields CDR1 KGHSY and CDR2 FQNENV. The CDR3 totals 14 residues. The V and J ends lost 0 bases and 1 base respectively, with 6 bases between them. The CDR3 coding sequence is TGTGCCAGCAGCCAATCGGGGGTCCAAGAGACCCAGTACTTC. Amino acid sequence: CASSQSGVQETQYF. Combining the CDR3 with reference TRBV16 and TRBJ2-5 gives the whole variable domain GEEVAQTPKHLVRGEGQKAKLYCAPIKGHSYVFWYQQVLKNEFKFLISFQNENVFDETGMPKERFSAKCLPNSPCSLEIQATKLEDSAVYFCASSQSGVQETQYFGPGTRLLVL.

This sequence joins TRBV2 and TRBJ1-5; TRBD1 agrees at 8 bases. This CDR3 region has 15 residues. Losses at the gene ends were 5 bases for V and 1 base for J; bases not matched to a gene: 4. Germline assignment: CDR1 SNHLY and CDR2 FYNNEI. The CDR3 here is CASSLDRVSNQPQHF. Here the CDR3 DNA reads TGTGCCAGCAGTCTGGACAGGGTGAGCAATCAGCCCCAGCATTTT.

The chain has TRBV29-1 and TRBJ1-2; perhaps TRBD1 as D (5 bases). Trimming took 3 bases from V and 0 from J, leaving 8 bases between them. This CDR3 has 13 residues. The germline V gene encodes CDR1 SQVTM and CDR2 ANQGSEA. Written as DNA, the CDR3 is TGCAGCGTTGATAAGGGGACTAACTATGGCTACACCTTC. Amino acid sequence: CSVDKGTNYGYTF. The whole variable domain, remainder taken from reference TRBV29-1 and TRBJ1-2, is SAVISQKPSRDICQRGTSLTIQCQVDSQVTMMFWYRQQPGQSLTLIATANQGSEATYESGFVIDKFPISRPNLTFSTLTVSNMSPEDSSIYLCSVDKGTNYGYTFGSGTRLTVV.

DNA of the CDR3: TGCGCCAGCAGCCAAGGGGTTGTTAGTACTGAAGCTTTCTTT. Translation gives CASSQGVVSTEAFF. The chain is built from TRBV4-3 and TRBJ1-1; D not certain. The V end was cut by 1 base, the J end by 5 bases, with 11 bases between. The V gene's germline CDR1 is LGHNA and CDR2 YSLEER. The CDR3 contains 14 residues.

The chain uses TRBV7-2 and TRBJ2-3; no firm D call. V lost 1 base and J 1 base, leaving 6 bases between the germline ends. Germline V lookup: CDR1 SGHTA, CDR2 FQGNSA. The CDR3 length is 14 residues. CDR3 in amino acids: CASSLGTGTDTQYF. DNA for the CDR3: TGTGCCAGCAGCTTAGGAACGGGCACAGATACGCAGTATTTT.

The genes are TRBV5-8 and TRBJ1-6; D uncertain. Germline values: CDR1 SGHTS, CDR2 YDEGEE. V lost 4 bases to trimming and J lost 3 bases, with 14 bases between them. The CDR3 extends over 16 amino acids. The CDR3 is CASSQPTSRYNSPLHF. The CDR3 DNA reads as TGTGCCAGCAGCCAACCAACCTCCCGCTATAATTCACCCCTCCACTTT.

This clone has just a few counts. V is TRBV6-1 and J is TRBJ1-2; D remains unclear. The CDR3 sequence is 15 residues long. CDR1 and CDR2 (germline): MNHNS, SASEGT. V was shortened by 4 bases and J by 0 bases, with 12 bases between the two germline ends. CDR3 loop: CASSATPGANYGYTF. CDR3 DNA: TGTGCCAGCAGTGCCACACCCGGGGCTAACTATGGCTACACCTTC.

V and J are TRBV11-2 and TRBJ2-7; D is undetermined. The CDR3 runs to 15 residues. In germline, CDR1 is SGHAT, CDR2 FQNNGV. V was clipped by 5 bases and J by 0 bases, with 14 bases between them. Here the CDR3 DNA reads TGTGCCAGCAGCCCAAGTCAGGCGATCTCCTACGAGCAGTACTTC. This sequence encodes CASSPSQAISYEQYF.

This chain connects TRBV10-3 to TRBJ1-2; D might be TRBD1 (5 bases). The CDR3 loop spans 15 amino acids. Germline V CDR1 and CDR2: ENHRY, SYGVKD. Trimming removed 0 bases from V and 4 bases from J, with 12 bases in between. CDR3: CAISESNFGGYGYTF. DNA of the CDR3: TGTGCCATCAGTGAGTCTAATTTTGGGGGCTATGGCTACACCTTC.